This is a list of T cell receptor beta chains from one sample in a study of blood T cell repertoires in COVID-19. TCRdb's table, derived via immunoSEQ multiplex PCR, lists solely in-frame clones and lacks some. The table shows under 500,000 clones, with roughly 89% occurring only once. The sequencing sample was made of peripheral blood. These receptors were taken from a woman in her 30s with acute or convalescent COVID-19. Each CDR3 is given with its conserved first and last residue. The D gene is left open where the match is weak. A row's size may be missing; if present it is once, few, many or a size class.

v_gene: TRBV11-2
d_gene: .
len: 15
j_gene: TRBJ2-3
abundance: .
CDR3nt: TGTGCCAGCAGCTTCCGTGGCCGCCACACAGATACGCAGTATTTT
CDR3aa: CASSFRGRHTDTQYF

v_gene: TRBV6-6
d_gene: TRBD1
len: 15
j_gene: TRBJ1-5
abundance: once
CDR3nt: TGTGCCAGCAGAGAGACAGGGGGTTCCAATCAGCCCCAGCATTTT
CDR3aa: CASRETGGSNQPQHF

v_gene: TRBV5-1
d_gene: TRBD2
len: 15
j_gene: TRBJ2-1
abundance: .
CDR3nt: TGCGCCAGCAGCCTGACTAGCGGAAAATACAATGAGCAGTTCTTC
CDR3aa: CASSLTSGKYNEQFF

v_gene: TRBV4-2
d_gene: TRBD1
len: 16
j_gene: TRBJ1-2
abundance: .
CDR3nt: TGTGCCAGCAGCCAGCCATCGGGACAGGGGGCGTTAGGCTACACCTTC
CDR3aa: CASSQPSGQGALGYTF

v_gene: TRBV5-1
d_gene: TRBD1
len: 14
j_gene: TRBJ1-6
abundance: .
CDR3nt: TGCGCCAGCAAATCAGGGGGCTCTGCTTCACCCCTCCACTTT
CDR3aa: CASKSGGSASPLHF

v_gene: TRBV3-1/TRBV3-2
d_gene: TRBD1
len: 16
j_gene: TRBJ2-2
abundance: .
CDR3nt: TGTGCCAGCAGCCTTCGGGGACAGGCTGGCACCGGGGAGCTGTTTTTT
CDR3aa: CASSLRGQAGTGELFF

v_gene: TRBV6-5
d_gene: TRBD2
len: 14
j_gene: TRBJ2-2
abundance: .
CDR3nt: TGTGCCAGCTGCGGGGGGACGGACACCGGGGAGCTGTTTTTT
CDR3aa: CASCGGTDTGELFF

v_gene: TRBV2
d_gene: TRBD2
len: 18
j_gene: TRBJ2-1
abundance: .
CDR3nt: TGTGCCAGCAGTGCAATGGGACTAGCGGGGGGGGTTTACAATGAGCAGTTCTTC
CDR3aa: CASSAMGLAGGVYNEQFF

v_gene: TRBV9
d_gene: .
len: 15
j_gene: TRBJ1-1
abundance: once
CDR3nt: TGTGCCAGCAGCGTAGGGGACAAGTCGAACACTGAAGCTTTCTTT
CDR3aa: CASSVGDKSNTEAFF

v_gene: TRBV5-4
d_gene: .
len: 15
j_gene: TRBJ2-5
abundance: .
CDR3nt: TGTGCCAGCAGCTGGGGGGGCGCGTGGGAAGAGACCCAGTACTTC
CDR3aa: CASSWGGAWEETQYF

v_gene: TRBV20-1
d_gene: TRBD1
len: 15
j_gene: TRBJ2-3
abundance: .
CDR3nt: TGCAGTGCTAGTGTCGCAGGGGGCTTATTAGATACGCAGTATTTT
CDR3aa: CSASVAGGLLDTQYF

v_gene: TRBV27
d_gene: .
len: 15
j_gene: TRBJ1-5
abundance: .
CDR3nt: TGTGCCAGCAGTTTACGGGCGGGGGGGGATCAGCCCCAGCATTTT
CDR3aa: CASSLRAGGDQPQHF

v_gene: TRBV5-1
d_gene: .
len: 15
j_gene: TRBJ2-5
abundance: .
CDR3nt: TGCGCCAGCAGCAGGGACACCCCCCAAGAGGAGACCCAGTACTTC
CDR3aa: CASSRDTPQEETQYF

v_gene: TRBV5-6
d_gene: .
len: 15
j_gene: TRBJ1-6
abundance: .
CDR3nt: TGTGCCAGCAGCTTTGTGGAGGGGTGGAATTCACCCCTCCACTTT
CDR3aa: CASSFVEGWNSPLHF

v_gene: TRBV2
d_gene: .
len: 12
j_gene: TRBJ2-7
abundance: .
CDR3nt: TGTGCCAGCAGTGCACAGGGTTACGAGCAGTACTTC
CDR3aa: CASSAQGYEQYF

v_gene: TRBV19
d_gene: TRBD1
len: 15
j_gene: TRBJ2-7
abundance: once
CDR3nt: TGTGCCAGTAGTATAGCGGGACAGGGATCGGGCGAGCAGTACTTC
CDR3aa: CASSIAGQGSGEQYF

v_gene: TRBV28
d_gene: .
len: 13
j_gene: TRBJ1-3
abundance: .
CDR3nt: TGTGCCAGCCTAAAGGGCGGGGGATACACCATATATTTT
CDR3aa: CASLKGGGYTIYF

v_gene: TRBV9
d_gene: .
len: 13
j_gene: TRBJ2-1
abundance: once
CDR3nt: TGTGCCAGCAGCGTAGGGAGTACAGGTGAGCAGTTCTTC
CDR3aa: CASSVGSTGEQFF

v_gene: TRBV9
d_gene: .
len: 13
j_gene: TRBJ1-1
abundance: .
CDR3nt: TGTGCCAGCAGCGCCGGTAGGGGCACTGAAGCTTTCTTT
CDR3aa: CASSAGRGTEAFF

v_gene: TRBV28
d_gene: .
len: 13
j_gene: TRBJ1-2
abundance: .
CDR3nt: TGTGCCAGCAGTTTGGAGGGTGGCTATGGCTACACCTTC
CDR3aa: CASSLEGGYGYTF

v_gene: TRBV5-1
d_gene: TRBD1
len: 17
j_gene: TRBJ2-1
abundance: .
CDR3nt: TGCGCCAGCAGCACGGGAAAATGGACAGGGCTCGGGAATGAGCAGTTCTTC
CDR3aa: CASSTGKWTGLGNEQFF

v_gene: TRBV12-5
d_gene: TRBD2
len: 15
j_gene: TRBJ2-3
abundance: once
CDR3nt: TGTGCTAGTGGCCGATCTAGCGGGGGGGAAAATACGCAGTATTTT
CDR3aa: CASGRSSGGENTQYF

v_gene: TRBV7-3
d_gene: TRBD2
len: 15
j_gene: TRBJ2-1
abundance: .
CDR3nt: TGTGCCAGCAGCTTAACTAGCGGGGTCAACAATGAGCAGTTCTTC
CDR3aa: CASSLTSGVNNEQFF

v_gene: TRBV7-9
d_gene: .
len: 14
j_gene: TRBJ1-1
abundance: many
CDR3nt: TGTGCCAGCAGTTCGAGCGCCATGAACACTGAAGCTTTCTTT
CDR3aa: CASSSSAMNTEAFF

v_gene: TRBV27
d_gene: TRBD1
len: 15
j_gene: TRBJ1-1
abundance: .
CDR3nt: TGTGCCAGCAGATCTCGGACAGGGGGGAACACTGAAGCTTTCTTT
CDR3aa: CASRSRTGGNTEAFF

v_gene: TRBV9
d_gene: .
len: 12
j_gene: TRBJ1-1
abundance: .
CDR3nt: TGTGCCAGCAGCCCGGGTAACACTGAAGCTTTCTTT
CDR3aa: CASSPGNTEAFF

v_gene: TRBV30
d_gene: TRBD1
len: 16
j_gene: TRBJ2-6
abundance: .
CDR3nt: TGTGCCTGGAGTTCTGCCCTACCGACAGGGGGCAACGTCCTGACTTTC
CDR3aa: CAWSSALPTGGNVLTF

v_gene: TRBV2
d_gene: TRBD1
len: 15
j_gene: TRBJ1-5
abundance: .
CDR3nt: TGTGCCAGCAGGGTCAGGACAGGGAACAATCAGCCCCAGCATTTT
CDR3aa: CASRVRTGNNQPQHF

v_gene: TRBV5-5
d_gene: .
len: 13
j_gene: TRBJ2-7
abundance: .
CDR3nt: TGTGCCAGCAGCTGGGACTTCGGGTACGAGCAGTACTTC
CDR3aa: CASSWDFGYEQYF

v_gene: TRBV5-1
d_gene: TRBD1
len: 15
j_gene: TRBJ1-2
abundance: .
CDR3nt: TGCGCCAGCAGCTGGGGGACAGGGAAAAACTATGGCTACACCTTC
CDR3aa: CASSWGTGKNYGYTF

v_gene: TRBV30
d_gene: .
len: 14
j_gene: TRBJ1-5
abundance: .
CDR3nt: TGTGCCTGGAGTGTAGGAACAGGTAATCAGCCCCAGCATTTT
CDR3aa: CAWSVGTGNQPQHF

v_gene: TRBV7-9
d_gene: .
len: 14
j_gene: TRBJ1-1
abundance: .
CDR3nt: TGTGCCAGCAGCCCGAGTGGGCTTAACACTGAAGCTTTCTTT
CDR3aa: CASSPSGLNTEAFF

v_gene: TRBV28
d_gene: .
len: 18
j_gene: TRBJ1-5
abundance: .
CDR3nt: TGTGCCAGCGGACTCCCGCCCGGGGGGGGGATTAGCAATCAGCCCCAGCATTTT
CDR3aa: CASGLPPGGGISNQPQHF

v_gene: TRBV11-2
d_gene: .
len: 18
j_gene: TRBJ2-3
abundance: .
CDR3nt: TGTGCCAGCAAACCGACTAGTGGGTCCTCTCCACAGGCAGATACGCAGTATTTT
CDR3aa: CASKPTSGSSPQADTQYF

v_gene: TRBV28
d_gene: .
len: 13
j_gene: TRBJ1-5
abundance: .
CDR3nt: TGTGCCAGCAGTTTTACAGGGTTGCAGCCCCAGCATTTT
CDR3aa: CASSFTGLQPQHF

v_gene: TRBV5-1
d_gene: .
len: 13
j_gene: TRBJ2-1
abundance: .
CDR3nt: TGCGCCAGCAGCTTGGGACAGATCAATGAGCAGTTCTTC
CDR3aa: CASSLGQINEQFF

v_gene: TRBV24-1
d_gene: .
len: 18
j_gene: TRBJ2-1
abundance: .
CDR3nt: TGTGCCACCAGTGATAGCCAGCCCCGGGACTCGCGCTACAATGAGCAGTTCTTC
CDR3aa: CATSDSQPRDSRYNEQFF

v_gene: TRBV7-9
d_gene: TRBD1
len: 17
j_gene: TRBJ1-4
abundance: .
CDR3nt: TGTGCCAGCAGCTTAGCGTCGATCCAGGGGGCTAATGAAAAACTGTTTTTT
CDR3aa: CASSLASIQGANEKLFF

v_gene: TRBV7-6
d_gene: .
len: 16
j_gene: TRBJ1-4
abundance: .
CDR3nt: TGTGCCAGCAGTCCCCTAATACCGGGGGTCGGAGAAAAACTGTTTTTT
CDR3aa: CASSPLIPGVGEKLFF

v_gene: TRBV11-2
d_gene: .
len: 14
j_gene: TRBJ2-7
abundance: .
CDR3nt: TGTGCCAGCAGCCTCACGACAGGTACCTACGAGCAGTACTTC
CDR3aa: CASSLTTGTYEQYF

v_gene: TRBV3-1/TRBV3-2
d_gene: TRBD2
len: 15
j_gene: TRBJ2-2
abundance: .
CDR3nt: TGTGCCAGCAGCCGGTATAGCGGGGGTACCGGGGAGCTGTTTTTT
CDR3aa: CASSRYSGGTGELFF

v_gene: TRBV5-1
d_gene: .
len: 14
j_gene: TRBJ1-4
abundance: .
CDR3nt: TGCGCCAGCAGCCCGCTAACAACTAATGAAAAACTGTTTTTT
CDR3aa: CASSPLTTNEKLFF

v_gene: TRBV23-1
d_gene: .
len: 17
j_gene: TRBJ2-2
abundance: .
CDR3nt: TGCGCCAGCAGTCAATACTCGTCAGGGGAAAACACCGGGGAGCTGTTTTTT
CDR3aa: CASSQYSSGENTGELFF

v_gene: TRBV4-1
d_gene: .
len: 12
j_gene: TRBJ2-2
abundance: .
CDR3nt: TGCGCCAGCAGCCTCCTACAGGGGGAGCTGTTTTTT
CDR3aa: CASSLLQGELFF

v_gene: TRBV5-1
d_gene: .
len: 14
j_gene: TRBJ2-3
abundance: .
CDR3nt: TGCGCCAGCAGCTTTGGGGGGAGCACAGATACGCAGTATTTT
CDR3aa: CASSFGGSTDTQYF

v_gene: TRBV11-3
d_gene: .
len: 13
j_gene: TRBJ1-1
abundance: .
CDR3nt: TGTGCCAGCAGCTTTAAAGGGGGCACTGAAGCTTTCTTT
CDR3aa: CASSFKGGTEAFF

v_gene: TRBV18
d_gene: .
len: 18
j_gene: TRBJ1-4
abundance: .
CDR3nt: TGTGCCAGCTCACCAAGATTTCGGGTCGATCCGGAAGGTGAAAAACTGTTTTTT
CDR3aa: CASSPRFRVDPEGEKLFF

v_gene: TRBV6-5
d_gene: TRBD1
len: 11
j_gene: TRBJ2-1
abundance: .
CDR3nt: TGTGCCAGCATCAGGGGGTATGAGCAGTTCTTC
CDR3aa: CASIRGYEQFF